This T cell receptor beta chain was found in a study of blood T cell repertoires in COVID-19. Study-level information: Collection of acute and convalescent COVID-19 samples took place in the United States, Italy and Spain.

Participants came from about two dozen US areas, aged roughly 18 to 95 years. In the original processing: Cell counts per sample came from amplifying reference gene primers. Generated by immunoSEQ multiplex PCR, the TCRdb table keeps only in-frame clones and is missing some. That table is the source of V, J and clone size, and D and trimming were worked out from the DNA. The sample lists approximately 350,000 clones, around 87% occurring once. The CDR3 extends over 16 amino acids. Germline V CDR1 and CDR2: LGHNA, YNFKEQ. V was shortened by 4 bases and J by 0 bases, with 13 bases between the two germline ends.

This TCR was sampled from a man between 18 and 35 years old who had recovered from COVID-19. Input material: PBMCs or T cells enriched from blood (not recorded which). This chain connects TRBV4-2 to TRBJ1-3, with a possible D match to TRBD1 (5 bases). The CDR3 DNA reads as TGTGCCAGCAGCCGCACTACGGGGGGCTCTGGAAACACCATATATTTT. This sequence encodes CASSRTTGGSGNTIYF.